This T cell receptor (beta chain) comes out of a study of T cell changes during pregnancy in multiple sclerosis. Generated by immunoSEQ multiplex PCR, the TCRdb table keeps only in-frame clones and is missing some. The sample has tens of thousands of clones; roughly 94% are singletons. The CDR3 covers 15 residues. Germline CDR1 and CDR2: MNHEY and SVGAGI. Trimming stripped 0 bases from V and 0 bases from J, with 8 bases between. The chain carries TRBV6-5 and TRBJ1-1; D gene ambiguous. The clonotype was recovered from a female donor with multiple sclerosis, enrolled in a pregnancy study. The sample was peripheral blood, taken in the third trimester of pregnancy. The CDR3 sequence: CASSYSIQMNTEAFF. The CDR3 DNA follows: TGTGCCAGCAGTTACTCGATTCAGATGAACACTGAAGCTTTCTTT.